Shown below are 25 T cell receptor beta chains from a single sample sequenced in a study of T cells in Graves' hyperthyroidism and ophthalmopathy. The source material, RNA transcripts, was used to amplify TCR beta CDR3 regions. The HTBI primer set drove a first-round RT-PCR of the TCR CDR3. TCRdb fed the multiplex PCR reads into MiXCR, producing one record per CDR3 protein. This table has approximately 610,000 distinct CDR3 sequences, about 15% appearing once. Input material: blood. These receptors were taken from a woman aged 40 to 55 with Graves' ophthalmopathy.

The rearrangement joins TRBV5-1 to TRBJ1-2; 7 nucleotides match TRBD1. Germline V gives CDR1 SGHRS, CDR2 YFSETQ. This CDR3 comprises 12 residues. Trimming cost V 6 bases and J 8 bases; bases outside gene matches: 7. Here the CDR3 reads CASTDRFWGYTF. The CDR3 nucleotides read TGCGCCAGCACGGACAGGTTCTGGGGCTACACCTTC.

This clonotype occurred a few times. The rearrangement links TRBV15 to TRBJ1-5; tentative D call: TRBD1 (5 bases). Per germline, CDR1 LNHNV and CDR2 YYDKDF (reference sequence). The CDR3 contains 14 residues. Trimming left V 5 bases short and J 3 bases short, with 11 bases between. CDR3: CATSHRGPNQPQHF. The CDR3 DNA reads as TGTGCCACCAGCCACCGGGGCCCCAATCAGCCCCAGCATTTT.

The chain joins TRBV6-1 to TRBJ2-7; D uncertain. The V gene lost 4 bases and the J gene lost 2 bases, with 9 bases spanning the gap. The CDR3 has 13 residues. Germline CDR1 is MNHNS and CDR2 is SASEGT. The CDR3 DNA follows: TGTGCCAGCAGTGCCATTAAAACCTACGAGCAGTACTTC. Amino acid sequence: CASSAIKTYEQYF.

This clonotype was seen repeatedly, ten times or more. The chain links TRBV6-5 to TRBJ2-5; either TRBD1 or TRBD2 may fit D (5 bases each). The germline V and J ends were trimmed by 2 bases and 2 bases, with 12 bases remaining between them. Germline assignment: CDR1 MNHEY and CDR2 SVGAGI. There are 15 residues in the CDR3. The CDR3 DNA sequence: TGTGCCAGCAGTTACCGGGGCTGGACTCAAGAGACCCAGTACTTC. This gives the protein CASSYRGWTQETQYF.

In this sample, this clonotype turned up many times. The chain recombines TRBV29-1 with TRBJ2-7, with TRBD2 matching over 8 bases. The ends lost 5 bases at V and 6 bases at J; junction bases unmatched: 9. Looked up from germline, CDR1 is SQVTM and CDR2 is ANQGSEA. The CDR3 has 13 amino acids. This CDR3 reads CSVFPGLEAEQYF. CDR3 sequence (DNA): TGCAGCGTTTTTCCGGGACTAGAAGCCGAGCAGTACTTC.

A few counts support this clonotype. The chain combines TRBV30 with TRBJ1-4; possibly TRBD1 for D (5 bases). The CDR3 contains 14 residues. Per germline, CDR1 GTSNPN and CDR2 SVGIG (reference sequence). The V end was cut by 0 bases, the J end by 2 bases, with 7 bases between. CDR3 sequence: CAWSVDSTNEKLFF. The CDR3 DNA reads as TGTGCCTGGAGTGTCGACAGCACTAATGAAAAACTGTTTTTT.

This clonotype was seen at least ten times. The chain has TRBV6-2 or TRBV6-3 and TRBJ1-5; 10 nucleotides align to TRBD1. Unmatched junction bases numbered 6, after V lost 6 bases and J lost 4 bases. The CDR3 runs to 15 residues. Germline CDR1 reads MNHEY; CDR2 reads SVGEGT. CDR3: CASRGQGTSNQPQHF. In nucleotides, the CDR3 is TGTGCCAGCAGGGGACAGGGGACCAGTAATCAGCCCCAGCATTTT.

The genes are TRBV7-2 and TRBJ1-1; possibly TRBD1 for D (5 bases). V lost 5 bases, J lost 4 bases, and 17 bases lay in between. Germline CDR1 reads SGHTA; CDR2 reads FQGNSA. The CDR3 sequence is 15 residues long. DNA for the CDR3: TGTGCCAGCAGCCTAGTCAACCGGGGGGGCACTGAAGCTTTCTTT. Its protein is CASSLVNRGGTEAFF.

Note on this clonotype: Its ends do not fully match the called genes, so a read error is possible. V and J are TRBV5-8 and TRBJ1-5; D remains unclear. Germline V gene sequence: CDR1 SGHTS, CDR2 YDEGEE. CDR3 length equals 14 residues. As DNA, the CDR3 is TGTGCCACCAGCTCGGAACCCATTCCCTTTCCCCAGCATTTT. Its protein is CATSSEPIPFPQHF. Drawing the rest from reference TRBV5-8 and TRBJ1-5, the complete variable domain is EAGVTQSPTHLIKTRGQQATLRCSPISGHTSVYWYQQALGLGLQFLLWYDEGEERNRGNFPPRFSGRQFPNYSSELNVNALELEDSALYLCATSSEPIPFPQHFGDGTRLSIL.

This clonotype was observed many times. This sequence joins TRBV28 and TRBJ2-5, with D possibly matching TRBD1 (6 bases). The CDR3 has 11 amino acids. The germline gives CDR1 MDHEN, CDR2 SYDVKM. Trimming removed 6 bases from V and 10 bases from J, with 12 bases in between. CDR3 in DNA: TGTGCCAGCAGCAGAACAGGGTACCAGTACTTC. It codes for CASSRTGYQYF.

This clonotype has only one observation. The V call is TRBV11-2, the J call TRBJ2-7, with 7 bases identical to TRBD1. The V gene's germline CDR1 is SGHAT and CDR2 FQNNGV. This CDR3 is 16 amino acids long. V dropped 5 bases and J dropped 0; count of bases not matched to a gene: 10. The CDR3 here is CASSLSDRVVSYEQYF. Written as DNA, the CDR3 is TGTGCCAGCAGCCTCAGTGACAGGGTCGTCTCCTACGAGCAGTACTTC.

The chain combines TRBV27 with TRBJ1-1; no firm D call. The CDR3 extends over 14 amino acids. Trimming took 4 bases from V and 8 from J, leaving 17 bases between them. The germline CDR1 and CDR2 sequences are MNHEY and SMNVEV (reference sequence). The CDR3 here is CASSSPWGGTEAFF. In DNA form, the CDR3 reads TGTGCCAGCAGTTCACCCTGGGGAGGAACAGAAGCTTTCTTT.

This clonotype was seen at least ten times. The chain is built from TRBV30 and TRBJ1-5; a weak D match, TRBD1 (6 bases). This CDR3 has 14 amino acids. The ends were cut back, 3 bases at V and 2 bases at J, with 11 bases in the middle. Germline CDR1 GTSNPN, CDR2 SVGIG (reference sequence). The CDR3 DNA follows: TGTGCCTGGAGCAGGGGTATAGGCAATCAGCCCCAGCATTTT. Protein: CAWSRGIGNQPQHF.

This clonotype has at least ten counts. The V and J genes are TRBV5-6 and TRBJ1-5, with TRBD1 as a possible D gene (5 bases). V lost 6 bases to trimming and J lost 6 bases, with 10 bases between them. This CDR3 is built from 12 residues. In germline, CDR1 is SGHDT, CDR2 YYEEEE. In DNA form, the CDR3 reads TGTGCCAGCAAGGGACGTACTCAGCCCCAGCATTTT. As protein: CASKGRTQPQHF. Full variable domain (outside the CDR3, taken from reference TRBV5-6 and TRBJ1-5): DAGVTQSPTHLIKTRGQQVTLRCSPKSGHDTVSWYQQALGQGPQFIFQYYEEEERQRGNFPDRFSGHQFPNYSSELNVNALLLGDSALYLCASKGRTQPQHFGDGTRLSIL.

The chain has TRBV4-1 and TRBJ1-2; D not certain. Germline-derived CDR1 and CDR2 are MGHRA and YSYEKL. V was pared by 1 base and J by 2 bases, with 11 bases between. The CDR3 is 15 amino acids. This CDR3 reads CASSQADPGNYGYTF. For the CDR3, the DNA is TGCGCCAGCAGCCAAGCCGACCCCGGGAACTATGGCTACACCTTC.

The chain recombines TRBV28 with TRBJ1-1; 7 positions agree with TRBD1. Unmatched junction bases numbered 12, after V lost 4 bases and J lost 4 bases. CDR1 and CDR2 from the germline V gene are MDHEN and SYDVKM. This CDR3 is built from 16 residues. The DNA of the CDR3 is TGTGCCAGCAGTTCCACCCCGACAGGGTGGACCACTGAAGCTTTCTTT. It specifies CASSSTPTGWTTEAFF.

This clonotype was seen repeatedly, ten times or more. The chain links TRBV6-1 to TRBJ2-7, with D perhaps matching TRBD2 (5 bases). The V end was cut by 9 bases, the J end by 9 bases, with 24 bases between. The CDR3 is 14 amino acids. Germline V gene lookup returns CDR1 MNHNS and CDR2 SASEGT. The CDR3 sequence: CASRTASGYNGQYF. For the CDR3, the DNA is TGTGCCAGTAGAACAGCGTCGGGGTATAACGGGCAGTACTTC.

In this sample, this clonotype turned up many times. The V and J genes are TRBV6-2 or TRBV6-3 and TRBJ1-1; D uncertain. The CDR3 has 12 amino acids. V was cut by 6 bases and J by 3 bases, with 8 bases left in between. Germline CDR1 reads MNHEY; CDR2 reads SVGEGT. CDR3 in DNA: TGTGCCAGCAGGTACGGACACACTGAAGCTTTCTTT. Translating gives CASRYGHTEAFF.

This clonotype appeared many times. The chain employs TRBV12-3 or TRBV12-4 and TRBJ1-1; no definite D call. The V end was cut by 3 bases, the J end by 5 bases, with 10 bases between. CDR3 length equals 13 residues. DNA of the CDR3: TGTGCCAGCAGTTTGAACGAGCTAACTGAAGCTTTCTTT. It is translated as CASSLNELTEAFF.

This clonotype occurred many times. CDR3 nucleotide sequence: TGTGCCTGGAGTGTAGTCCAAAACACTGAAGCTTTCTTT. Protein: CAWSVVQNTEAFF. J is TRBJ1-1 and V is TRBV30; D is uncertain. CDR1 and CDR2 (germline): GTSNPN, SVGIG (reference sequence). The CDR3 length is 13 residues. The V end lost 0 bases, the J end lost 2 bases, and 7 bases lay between the germline ends.

This clonotype was found many times. The chain has TRBV15 and TRBJ1-2; the D gene is possibly TRBD1 (5 bases). V was pared by 3 bases and J by 8 bases, with 13 bases between. Germline assignment: CDR1 LNHNV and CDR2 YYDKDF (reference sequence). The CDR3 runs 13 residues. The CDR3 spells CATSRNPGDGYTF. CDR3 DNA sequence: TGTGCCACCAGCAGGAACCCGGGGGACGGCTACACCTTC.

The table lists this clonotype with many counts. The chain uses TRBV28 and TRBJ2-2; D may be TRBD2 (6 bases). Germline V gives CDR1 MDHEN, CDR2 SYDVKM. The ends were cut back, 4 bases at V and 3 bases at J, with 12 bases in the middle. CDR3 length: 15 amino acids. The DNA of the CDR3 is TGTGCCAGCAGTTCTCATAGCGGTGACACCGGGGAGCTGTTTTTT. It encodes CASSSHSGDTGELFF.

This clonotype was found many times. The V gene is TRBV6-1, the J gene TRBJ1-1, with D possibly being TRBD1 (6 bases). With 7 bases removed from V and 4 bases from J, the gap between germline ends came to 16 bases. This CDR3 region has 14 residues. Looked up from germline, CDR1 is MNHNS and CDR2 is SASEGT. In DNA form, the CDR3 reads TGTGCCAGCACCCCTAATGGGGGCGGCACTGAAGCTTTCTTT. This encodes CASTPNGGGTEAFF.

With respect to this clonotype: A much larger clone lies one base from this, so it may be a read error. V gene TRBV20-1 combines with J gene TRBJ1-6, with a possible D match to TRBD1 (5 bases). CDR3 size: 13 residues. CDR1 DFQATT and CDR2 SNEGSKA come from the germline V gene (reference sequence). CDR3 residues: CSARDIYKSPLHF. Written as DNA, the CDR3 is TGCAGTGCTAGGGACATTTATAAATCACCCCTCCACTTT.

This clonotype has only a few counts. This sequence joins TRBV11-2 and TRBJ1-5; no clear D gene. The CDR3 consists of 22 residues. Trimming shortened V by 0 bases and J by 3 bases, and 30 bases separated the two germline ends. From germline, CDR1 is SGHAT and CDR2 FQNNGV. The CDR3 region has the DNA TGTGCCAGCAGCTTAGATGGGTGGGGAATCTCCCCCCGACTGGTCAACAATCAGCCCCAGCATTTT. Residues: CASSLDGWGISPRLVNNQPQHF.